This T cell receptor beta chain originates from a study of graft-versus-host responses after intestinal transplantation. Study overall: Each of the recipients got a multivisceral, liver-intestinal, or isolated intestinal transplant.

There are a few counts of this clone. Germline values: CDR1 SGHRS, CDR2 YFSETQ. This CDR3 spans 17 amino acids. J was trimmed by 2 bases and V by 0 bases; bases with no gene match: 7. This table comes from immunoSEQ multiplex PCR, and its TCRdb copy is limited to in-frame clones, with some not included. Among fewer than 20,000 clones listed, roughly 40% were seen once. This clonotype was sampled from a human patient who received an intestinal transplant. The rearrangement joins TRBV5-1 to TRBJ2-3, with 9 bases identical to TRBD2. The source was alloreactive CD4+ T cells from a mixed lymphocyte reaction culture, collected before intestinal transplant. Stated subset: CFSE-low proliferating T cells sorted from approximately 6-day pre-transplant mixed lymphocyte reaction (GvH or HvG direction). CDR3 loop: CASSLGRGGPSTDTQYF. The DNA of the CDR3 is TGCGCCAGCAGCTTGGGGCGGGGGGGCCCCTCCACAGATACGCAGTATTTT. Filled out from reference TRBV5-1 and TRBJ2-3, the complete variable domain reads KAGVTQTPRYLIKTRGQQVTLSCSPISGHRSVSWYQQTPGQGLQFLFEYFSETQRNKGNFPGRFSGRQFSNSRSEMNVSTLELGDSALYLCASSLGRGGPSTDTQYFGPGTRLTVL.